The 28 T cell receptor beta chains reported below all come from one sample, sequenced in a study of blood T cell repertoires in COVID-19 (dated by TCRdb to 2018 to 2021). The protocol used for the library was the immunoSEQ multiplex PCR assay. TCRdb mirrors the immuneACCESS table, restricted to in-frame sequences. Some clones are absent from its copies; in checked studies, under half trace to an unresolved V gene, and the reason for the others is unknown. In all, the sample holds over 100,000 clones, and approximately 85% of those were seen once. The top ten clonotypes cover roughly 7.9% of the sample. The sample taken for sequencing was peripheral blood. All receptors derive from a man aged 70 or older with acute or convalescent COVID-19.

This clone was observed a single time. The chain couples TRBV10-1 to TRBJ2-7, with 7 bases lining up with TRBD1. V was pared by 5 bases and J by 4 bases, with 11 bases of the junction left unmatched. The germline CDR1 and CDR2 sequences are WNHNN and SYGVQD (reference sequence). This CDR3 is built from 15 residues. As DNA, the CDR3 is TGCGCCAGCAGTTCCGACAGGGTCCCTCCGTACGAGCAGTACTTC. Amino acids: CASSSDRVPPYEQYF.

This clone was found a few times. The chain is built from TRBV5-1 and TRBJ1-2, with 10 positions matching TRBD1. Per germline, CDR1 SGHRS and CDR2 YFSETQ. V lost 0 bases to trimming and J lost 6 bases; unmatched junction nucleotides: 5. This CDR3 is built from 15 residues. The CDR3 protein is CASSLGSGQGDGYTF. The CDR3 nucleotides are TGCGCCAGCAGCTTGGGGTCTGGACAGGGGGATGGCTACACCTTC.

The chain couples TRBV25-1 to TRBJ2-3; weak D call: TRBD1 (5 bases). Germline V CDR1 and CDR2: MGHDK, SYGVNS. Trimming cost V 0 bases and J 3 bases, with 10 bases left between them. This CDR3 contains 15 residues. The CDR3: CASSEYRQLTDTQYF. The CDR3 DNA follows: TGTGCCAGCAGTGAATATCGACAGTTGACAGATACGCAGTATTTT.

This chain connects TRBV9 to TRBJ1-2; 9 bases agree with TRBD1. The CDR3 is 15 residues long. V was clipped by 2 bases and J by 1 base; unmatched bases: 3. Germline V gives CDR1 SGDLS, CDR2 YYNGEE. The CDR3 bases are TGTGCCAGCAGCGTCGGACAGGGGCTTAACTATGGCTACACCTTC. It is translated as CASSVGQGLNYGYTF. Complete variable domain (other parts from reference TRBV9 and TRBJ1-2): DSGVTQTPKHLITATGQRVTLRCSPRSGDLSVYWYQQSLDQGLQFLIQYYNGEERAKGNILERFSAQQFPDLHSELNLSSLELGDSALYFCASSVGQGLNYGYTFGSGTRLTVV.

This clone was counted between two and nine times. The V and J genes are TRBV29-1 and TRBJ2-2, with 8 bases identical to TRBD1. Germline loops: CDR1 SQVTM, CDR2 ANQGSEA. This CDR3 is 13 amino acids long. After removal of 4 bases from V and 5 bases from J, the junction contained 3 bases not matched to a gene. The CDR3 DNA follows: TGCAGCGTTGGACAGGGGTCTACCGGGGAGCTGTTTTTT. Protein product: CSVGQGSTGELFF.

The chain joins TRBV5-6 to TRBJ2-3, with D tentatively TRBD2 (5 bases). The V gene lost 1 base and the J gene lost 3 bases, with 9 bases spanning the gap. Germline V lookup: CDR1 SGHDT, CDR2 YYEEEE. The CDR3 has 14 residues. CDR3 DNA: TGTGCCAGCAGCTTGAAACTAGAAACAGATACGCAGTATTTT. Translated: CASSLKLETDTQYF.

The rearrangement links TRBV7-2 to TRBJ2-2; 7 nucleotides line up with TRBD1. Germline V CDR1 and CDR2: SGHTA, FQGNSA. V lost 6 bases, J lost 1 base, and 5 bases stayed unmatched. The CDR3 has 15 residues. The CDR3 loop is CASRPTGVNTGELFF. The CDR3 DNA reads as TGTGCCAGCAGGCCAACAGGGGTGAACACCGGGGAGCTGTTTTTT.

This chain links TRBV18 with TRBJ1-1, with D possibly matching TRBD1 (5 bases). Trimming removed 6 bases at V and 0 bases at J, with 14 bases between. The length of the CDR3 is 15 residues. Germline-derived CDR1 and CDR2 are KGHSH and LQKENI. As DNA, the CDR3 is TGTGCCAGCTCGGAGGGGAGGGGAGTGAACACTGAAGCTTTCTTT. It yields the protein CASSEGRGVNTEAFF.

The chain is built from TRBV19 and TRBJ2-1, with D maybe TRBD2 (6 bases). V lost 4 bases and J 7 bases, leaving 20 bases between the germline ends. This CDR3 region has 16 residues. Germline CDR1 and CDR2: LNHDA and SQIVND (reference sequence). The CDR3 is CASSTTPFSRGNEQFF. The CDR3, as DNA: TGTGCCAGTAGTACAACCCCTTTCTCTCGGGGGAATGAGCAGTTCTTC.

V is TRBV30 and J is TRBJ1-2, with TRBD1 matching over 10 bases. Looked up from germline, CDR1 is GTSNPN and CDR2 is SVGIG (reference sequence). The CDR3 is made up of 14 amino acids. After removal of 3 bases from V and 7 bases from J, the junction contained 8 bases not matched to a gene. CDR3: CAWSIPGQGSGYTF. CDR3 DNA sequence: TGTGCCTGGAGCATTCCGGGACAGGGGTCTGGCTACACCTTC.

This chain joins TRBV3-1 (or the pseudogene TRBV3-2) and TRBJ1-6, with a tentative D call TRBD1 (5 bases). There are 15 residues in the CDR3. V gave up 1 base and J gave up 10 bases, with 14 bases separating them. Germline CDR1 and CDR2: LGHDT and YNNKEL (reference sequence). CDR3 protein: CASSQVVTQGSPLHF. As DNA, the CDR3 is TGTGCCAGCAGCCAAGTTGTCACCCAGGGATCACCCCTCCACTTT.

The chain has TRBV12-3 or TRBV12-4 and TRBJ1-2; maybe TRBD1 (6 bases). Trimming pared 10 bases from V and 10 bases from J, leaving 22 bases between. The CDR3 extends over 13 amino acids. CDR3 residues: CATGRGQGGDYTF. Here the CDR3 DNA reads TGTGCCACAGGAAGGGGACAAGGAGGAGACTACACCTTC.

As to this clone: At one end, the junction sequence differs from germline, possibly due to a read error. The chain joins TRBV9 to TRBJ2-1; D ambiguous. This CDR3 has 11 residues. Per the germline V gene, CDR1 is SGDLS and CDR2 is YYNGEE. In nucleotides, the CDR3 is TGTGCCAGCAGCGGCTACAGTGAGCAGTTCTTC. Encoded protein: CASSGYSEQFF.

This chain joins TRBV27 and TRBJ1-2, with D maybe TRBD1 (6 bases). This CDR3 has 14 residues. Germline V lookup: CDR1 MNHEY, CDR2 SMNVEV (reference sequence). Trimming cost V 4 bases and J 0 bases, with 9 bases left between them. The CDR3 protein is CASSWDKTNYGYTF. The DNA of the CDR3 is TGTGCCAGCAGTTGGGACAAGACTAACTATGGCTACACCTTC.

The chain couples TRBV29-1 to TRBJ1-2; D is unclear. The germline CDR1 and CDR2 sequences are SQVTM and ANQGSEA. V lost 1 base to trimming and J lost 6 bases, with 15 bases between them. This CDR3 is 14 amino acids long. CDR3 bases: TGCAGCGTTGAAGCCGTCTCGGGTAGAAATGGCTACACCTTC. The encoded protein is CSVEAVSGRNGYTF. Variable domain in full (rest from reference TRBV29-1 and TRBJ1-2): SAVISQKPSRDICQRGTSLTIQCQVDSQVTMMFWYRQQPGQSLTLIATANQGSEATYESGFVIDKFPISRPNLTFSTLTVSNMSPEDSSIYLCSVEAVSGRNGYTFGSGTRLTVV.

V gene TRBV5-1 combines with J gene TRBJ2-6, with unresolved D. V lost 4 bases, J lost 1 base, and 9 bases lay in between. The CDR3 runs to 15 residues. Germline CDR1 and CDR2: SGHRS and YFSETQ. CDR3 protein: CASSESPSGANVLTF. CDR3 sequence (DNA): TGCGCCAGCAGCGAGTCACCTTCTGGGGCCAACGTCCTGACTTTC.

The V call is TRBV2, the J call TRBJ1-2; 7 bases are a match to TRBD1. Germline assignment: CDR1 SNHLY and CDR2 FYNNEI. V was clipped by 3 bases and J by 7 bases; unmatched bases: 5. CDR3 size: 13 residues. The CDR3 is CASSDEGALGYTF. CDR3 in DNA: TGTGCCAGCAGTGATGAGGGGGCGCTTGGCTACACCTTC.

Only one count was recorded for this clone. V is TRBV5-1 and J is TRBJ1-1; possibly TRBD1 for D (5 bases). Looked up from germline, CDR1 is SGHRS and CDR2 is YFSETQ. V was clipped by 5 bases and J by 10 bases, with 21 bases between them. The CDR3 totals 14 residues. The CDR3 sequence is CASRSGGQGGVAFF. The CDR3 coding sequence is TGCGCCAGCAGATCTGGAGGGCAGGGTGGCGTAGCTTTCTTT. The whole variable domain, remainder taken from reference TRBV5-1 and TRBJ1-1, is KAGVTQTPRYLIKTRGQQVTLSCSPISGHRSVSWYQQTPGQGLQFLFEYFSETQRNKGNFPGRFSGRQFSNSRSEMNVSTLELGDSALYLCASRSGGQGGVAFFGQGTRLTVV.

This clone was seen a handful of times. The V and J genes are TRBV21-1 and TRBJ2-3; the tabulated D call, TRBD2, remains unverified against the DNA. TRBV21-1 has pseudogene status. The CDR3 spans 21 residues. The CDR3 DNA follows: TGTGCCAGCAGCAAACACCCTCGGATTGGCGGCCCCGAACCTTTCACAGATACGCAGTATTTT. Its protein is CASSKHPRIGGPEPFTDTQYF.

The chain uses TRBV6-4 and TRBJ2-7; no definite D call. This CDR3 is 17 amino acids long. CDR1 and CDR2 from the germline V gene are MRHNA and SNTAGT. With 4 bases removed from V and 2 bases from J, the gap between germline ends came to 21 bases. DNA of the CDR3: TGTGCCAGCAGTGTCCACCAATCGGCAGGTGACACCTACGAGCAGTACTTC. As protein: CASSVHQSAGDTYEQYF.

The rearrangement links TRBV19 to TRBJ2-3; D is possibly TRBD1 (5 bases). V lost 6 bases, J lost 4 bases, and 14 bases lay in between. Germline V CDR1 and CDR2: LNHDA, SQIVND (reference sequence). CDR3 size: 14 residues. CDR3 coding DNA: TGTGCCAGTAGCTTCCAGGGAAGTGCAGATACGCAGTATTTT. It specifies CASSFQGSADTQYF.

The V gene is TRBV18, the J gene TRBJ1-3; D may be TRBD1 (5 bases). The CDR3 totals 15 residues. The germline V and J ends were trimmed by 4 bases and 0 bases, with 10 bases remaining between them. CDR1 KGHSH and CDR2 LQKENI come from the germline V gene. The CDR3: CASSRDSSSGNTIYF. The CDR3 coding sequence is TGTGCCAGCTCACGCGACAGCAGCTCTGGAAACACCATATATTTT.

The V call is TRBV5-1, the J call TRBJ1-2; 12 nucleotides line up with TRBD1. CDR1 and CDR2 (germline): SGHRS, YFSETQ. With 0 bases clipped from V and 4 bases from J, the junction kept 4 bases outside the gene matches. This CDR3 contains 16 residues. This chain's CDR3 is CASSLDPGQGAYGYTF. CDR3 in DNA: TGCGCCAGCAGCTTGGACCCGGGACAGGGGGCCTATGGCTACACCTTC.

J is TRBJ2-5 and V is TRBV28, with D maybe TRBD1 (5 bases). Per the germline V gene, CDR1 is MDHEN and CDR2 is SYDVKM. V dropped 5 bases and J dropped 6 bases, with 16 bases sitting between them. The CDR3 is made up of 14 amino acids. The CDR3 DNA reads TGTGCCAGCAGTATGATACAGGCAACGAAGACCCAGTACTTC. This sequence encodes CASSMIQATKTQYF.

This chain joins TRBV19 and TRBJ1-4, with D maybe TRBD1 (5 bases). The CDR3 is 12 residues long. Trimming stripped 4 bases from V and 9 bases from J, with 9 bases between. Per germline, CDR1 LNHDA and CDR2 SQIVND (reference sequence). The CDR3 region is CASSTAGKKLFF. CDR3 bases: TGTGCCAGTAGTACGGCAGGGAAAAAACTGTTTTTT.

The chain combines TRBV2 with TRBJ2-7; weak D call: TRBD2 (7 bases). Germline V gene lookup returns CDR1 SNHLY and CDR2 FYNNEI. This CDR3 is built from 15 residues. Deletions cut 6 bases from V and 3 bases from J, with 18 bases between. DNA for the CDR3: TGTGCCAGCAGGGCGAGGGGGGGAGTCAACTACGAGCAGTACTTC. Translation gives CASRARGGVNYEQYF. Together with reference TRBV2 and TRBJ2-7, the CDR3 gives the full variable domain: EPEVTQTPSHQVTQMGQEVILRCVPISNHLYFYWYRQILGQKVEFLVSFYNNEISEKSEIFDDQFSVERPDGSNFTLKIRSTKLEDSAMYFCASRARGGVNYEQYFGPGTRLTVT.

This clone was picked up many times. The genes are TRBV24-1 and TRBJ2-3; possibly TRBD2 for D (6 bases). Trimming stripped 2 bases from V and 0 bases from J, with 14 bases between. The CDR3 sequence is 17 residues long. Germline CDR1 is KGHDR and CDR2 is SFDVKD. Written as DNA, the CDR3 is TGTGCCACCAGTGATTCCCTGCGGGGCGCTAGCACAGATACGCAGTATTTT. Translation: CATSDSLRGASTDTQYF.

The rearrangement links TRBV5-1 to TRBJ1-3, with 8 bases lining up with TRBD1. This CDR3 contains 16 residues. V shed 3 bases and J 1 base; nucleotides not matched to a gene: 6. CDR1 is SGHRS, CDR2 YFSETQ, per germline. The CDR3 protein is CASSSQGAVSGNTIYF. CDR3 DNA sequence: TGCGCCAGCAGCTCGCAGGGGGCTGTATCTGGAAACACCATATATTTT.